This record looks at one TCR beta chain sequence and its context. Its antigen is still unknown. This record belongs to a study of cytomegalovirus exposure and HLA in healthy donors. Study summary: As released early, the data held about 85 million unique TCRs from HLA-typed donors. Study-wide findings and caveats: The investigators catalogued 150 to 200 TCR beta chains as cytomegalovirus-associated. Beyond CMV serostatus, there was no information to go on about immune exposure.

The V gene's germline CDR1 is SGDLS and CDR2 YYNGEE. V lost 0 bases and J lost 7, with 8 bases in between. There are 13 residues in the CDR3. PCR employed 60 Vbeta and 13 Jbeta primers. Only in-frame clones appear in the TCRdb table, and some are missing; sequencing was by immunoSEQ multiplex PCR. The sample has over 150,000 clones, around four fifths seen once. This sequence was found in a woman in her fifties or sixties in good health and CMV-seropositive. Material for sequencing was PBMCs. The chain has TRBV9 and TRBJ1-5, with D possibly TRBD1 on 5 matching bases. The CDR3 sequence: CASSVGGGQPQHF. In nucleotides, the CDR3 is TGTGCCAGCAGCGTAGGGGGGGGACAGCCCCAGCATTTT.